Following are 11 T cell receptor beta chains from one sample sequenced in a study of cytomegalovirus exposure and HLA in healthy donors (dated by TCRdb to about 2017). Library creation used the immunoSEQ multiplex PCR assay. For the multiplex PCR, a mixture combining 60 forward primers for TCR Vbeta segments and 13 reverse primers for TCR Jbeta segments was used. What TCRdb holds here is the immuneACCESS table cut down to in-frame rearrangements. Part of the clones is not present; checked against another copy, under half of the missing clones reflect an unresolved V gene, and the others are unexplained. The sample table holds around 190,000 clones, of which around 83% were seen once. Jointly, the top ten make up 1.5% to 2% of the sample. The source material was PBMCs. Receptor source: a man aged 40-49 years in good health and CMV-seropositive.

The chain has TRBV28 and TRBJ2-7; TRBD1 matches at 8 bases. This CDR3 contains 13 residues. The ends lost 6 bases at V and 5 bases at J; junction bases unmatched: 6. Germline loops: CDR1 MDHEN, CDR2 SYDVKM. CDR3: CASRLTGGHEQYF. The CDR3 DNA follows: TGTGCCAGCAGGTTAACAGGGGGTCACGAGCAGTACTTC.

Concerning this clone itself: The junction departs from the called germline gene at one end, perhaps through a read error. The same CDR3 can be traced to other DNA sequences in this sample. V and J are TRBV7-2 and TRBJ1-5; tentatively, D is TRBD1 (6 bases). This CDR3 spans 12 amino acids. The germline V gene encodes CDR1 SGHTA and CDR2 FQGNSA. The CDR3 DNA reads as TGCGCCAGCAGCTCTGATTGGGGACACCAGCATTTT. This codes for CASSSDWGHQHF.

This clone turned up a few times. Here the CDR3 reads CASSYASGSRGTDTQYF. Written as DNA, the CDR3 is TGTGCCAGCAGCTATGCTAGCGGGAGCAGAGGCACAGATACGCAGTATTTT. The chain carries TRBV5-4 and TRBJ2-3; 10 nucleotides line up with TRBD2. The CDR3 extends over 17 amino acids. The junction had 8 bases not matched to a gene; V was cut back by 3 bases and J by 1 base. Germline CDR1 SGHNT, CDR2 YYREEE (reference sequence).

This clone came up once. The chain is built from TRBV4-3 and TRBJ2-1; 9 positions match TRBD2. The ends lost 2 bases at V and 2 bases at J; junction bases unmatched: 7. This CDR3 comprises 17 residues. Germline V gene data show CDR1 as LGHNA and CDR2 as YSLEER. The CDR3: CASSQFHSGSPYNEQFF. The CDR3 DNA reads as TGCGCCAGCAGCCAATTTCATAGCGGGAGCCCCTACAATGAGCAGTTCTTC.

CDR3: CASSPTGTGEDTAWGYTF. CDR3 DNA: TGTGCCAGCAGCCCCACTGGGACAGGGGAGGATACCGCTTGGGGCTACACCTTC. The chain uses TRBV5-6 and TRBJ1-2; TRBD1 matches at 10 bases. The CDR3 has 18 residues. Trimming at V came to 4 bases and at J to 8 bases, leaving 20 bases not matched to a gene. Germline V gives CDR1 SGHDT, CDR2 YYEEEE.

The rearrangement links TRBV30 to TRBJ1-2; D remains ambiguous. The CDR3 consists of 13 residues. The germline V and J ends were trimmed by 0 bases and 4 bases, with 9 bases remaining between them. CDR1 and CDR2 from the germline V gene are GTSNPN and SVGIG (reference sequence). CDR3 sequence (DNA): TGTGCCTGGAGTGTACCTGCGGCCTATGGCTACACCTTC. Amino acid sequence: CAWSVPAAYGYTF.

This sequence joins TRBV19 and TRBJ2-7, with D possibly matching TRBD1 (6 bases). Trimming stripped 6 bases from V and 1 base from J, with 13 bases between. The germline V gene has CDR1 LNHDA and CDR2 SQIVND (reference sequence). The CDR3 is 14 amino acids. Here the CDR3 DNA reads TGTGCCAGTAGGGGATTTGGACAGTCCTACGAGCAGTACTTC. Translation gives CASRGFGQSYEQYF.

CDR3 in amino acids: CASSELAGTGELFF. DNA for the CDR3: TGCGCCAGCAGTGAACTAGCGGGCACCGGGGAGCTGTTTTTT. The chain uses TRBV10-2 and TRBJ2-2; TRBD2 matches at 9 bases. CDR1 is WSHSY, CDR2 SAAADI, per germline. The CDR3 covers 14 residues. After removal of 3 bases from V and 4 bases from J, the junction contained 0 bases not matched to a gene.

The sample holds one count of this clone. V gene TRBV9 combines with J gene TRBJ1-3; unclear D gene. From germline, CDR1 is SGDLS and CDR2 YYNGEE. With 1 base removed from V and 0 bases from J, the gap between germline ends came to 5 bases. The CDR3 loop spans 14 amino acids. The CDR3 is CASSVQVSGNTIYF. DNA for the CDR3: TGTGCCAGCAGCGTACAGGTCTCTGGAAACACCATATATTTT.

V and J are TRBV6-1 and TRBJ2-1, with 11 nucleotides matching TRBD2. The V gene's germline CDR1 is MNHNS and CDR2 SASEGT. V gave up 7 bases and J gave up 5 bases; unmatched junction bases: 7. The CDR3 consists of 15 residues. In nucleotides, the CDR3 is TGTGCCAGCAATAGTCGACTAGCGGGGCACAATGAGCAGTTCTTC. Protein: CASNSRLAGHNEQFF.

V and J are TRBV10-3 and TRBJ1-1; D gene uncertain. There are 13 residues in the CDR3. V dropped 3 bases and J dropped 7 bases, with 12 bases sitting between them. Germline CDR1 is ENHRY and CDR2 is SYGVKD. Written as DNA, the CDR3 is TGTGCCATCAGTGAACCGATCGAGCGTGAAGCTTTCTTT. Encoded protein: CAISEPIEREAFF.